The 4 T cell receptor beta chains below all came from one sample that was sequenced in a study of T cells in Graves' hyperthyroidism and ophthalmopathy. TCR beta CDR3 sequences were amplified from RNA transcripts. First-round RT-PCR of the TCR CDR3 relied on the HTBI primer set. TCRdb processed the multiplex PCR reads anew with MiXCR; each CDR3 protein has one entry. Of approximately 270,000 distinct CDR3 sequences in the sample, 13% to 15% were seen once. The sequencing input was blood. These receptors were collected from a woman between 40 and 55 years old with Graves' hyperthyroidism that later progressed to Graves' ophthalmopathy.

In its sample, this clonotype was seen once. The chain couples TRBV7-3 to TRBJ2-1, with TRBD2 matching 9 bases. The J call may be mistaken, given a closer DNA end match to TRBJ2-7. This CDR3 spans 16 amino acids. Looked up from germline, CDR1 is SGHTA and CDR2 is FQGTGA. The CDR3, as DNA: TGTGCCAGCAGCTTACCCCATAGCGGGAGTGTCAATGAGCAGTACTTC. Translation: CASSLPHSGSVNEQYF.

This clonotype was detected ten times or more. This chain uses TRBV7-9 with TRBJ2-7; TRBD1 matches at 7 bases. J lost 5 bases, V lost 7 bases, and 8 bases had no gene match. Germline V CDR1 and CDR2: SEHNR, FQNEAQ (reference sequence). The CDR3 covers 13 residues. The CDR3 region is CASTQGVIHEQYF. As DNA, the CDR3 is TGTGCCAGCACCCAGGGGGTGATCCACGAGCAGTACTTC.

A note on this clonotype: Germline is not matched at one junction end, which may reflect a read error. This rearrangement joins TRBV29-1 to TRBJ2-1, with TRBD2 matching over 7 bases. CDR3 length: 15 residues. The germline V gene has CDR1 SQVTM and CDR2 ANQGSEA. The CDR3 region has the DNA TGCAGCTCCCCGTTGGGCGGGAGCTCCTGCAATGAGCAGTTCTTC. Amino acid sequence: CSSPLGGSSCNEQFF.

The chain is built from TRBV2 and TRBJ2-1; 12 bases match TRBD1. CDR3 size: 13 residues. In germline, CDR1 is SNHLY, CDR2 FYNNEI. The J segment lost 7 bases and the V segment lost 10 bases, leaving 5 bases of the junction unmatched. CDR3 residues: CAIRDRGRNEQFF. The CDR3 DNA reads TGTGCCATCCGGGACAGGGGGCGAAATGAGCAGTTCTTC.